This T cell receptor beta chain was sequenced for a study of blood T cell repertoires in COVID-19. About the research overall: Researchers got acute and convalescent COVID-19 samples from the United States, Italy and Spain. T cells, B-cell-depleted T cells, or PBMCs supplied cDNA or gDNA.

CDR1 and CDR2 (germline): KGHSH, LQKENI. CDR3 size: 15 residues. Trimming pared 2 bases from V and 0 bases from J, leaving 8 bases between. The repertoire was sequenced with immunoSEQ multiplex PCR; TCRdb's copy has only in-frame clones and lacks some. The sample contains about 230,000 clones, roughly 83% of which appear only once. The sequenced material came from peripheral blood. The chain employs TRBV18 and TRBJ1-3; possibly TRBD1 for D (5 bases). This TCR came from a woman between 50 and 59 years old with acute or convalescent COVID-19. In nucleotides, the CDR3 is TGTGCCAGCTCACCAGGGGCAGTCTCTGGAAACACCATATATTTT. Encoded protein: CASSPGAVSGNTIYF.